Listed below are T cell receptor beta chains from one sample, sequenced in a study of blood T cells in healthy people across ages. One entry per CDR3 protein, called by TCRdb with MiXCR from the 5' RACE reads. The sample has 600,000 to 1,000,000 distinct CDR3 sequences, roughly 64% seen once. The sequencing sample was made of blood. The receptors stem from a man aged 25 to 40 in good health. Both conserved end residues are part of each CDR3.

v_call | cdr3_aa
TRBV25-1 | CASGTSSEQYF
TRBV28 | CASSFKIYGYTF
TRBV20-1 | CSARDQLSGRVYEQYF
TRBV6-2/TRBV6-3 | CASSYRGNSYEQFF
TRBV7-8 | CASSLRASGLNIQYF
TRBV18 | CASSPPSGRAGQETQYF
TRBV14 | CASSQVGGVAFF
TRBV3-1 | CASSHGGPYNEQFF
TRBV20-1 | CSARGRGGGKKAVEQYF
TRBV20-1 | CSARDRRIRDQPQHF